Each of the 10 T cell receptor beta chains below was sequenced from the same sample in a study of control samples from healthy donors and cancer patients. Repertoires were generated with immunoSEQ multiplex PCR, while TCRdb's copy carries only in-frame clones and drops some. Of 60,000 to 75,000 clones listed, approximately 89% were seen once; the top ten hold around 5.5%. Input material: PBMCs. The receptors were gathered from a man aged 55 to 70 with colorectal cancer.

This clone has just one count. CDR3 loop: CASSPARLAGAQETQYF. In nucleotides, the CDR3 is TGTGCCAGCTCACCCGCCAGACTAGCGGGGGCCCAAGAGACCCAGTACTTC. The rearrangement joins TRBV18 to TRBJ2-5; 12 bases align to TRBD2. The V gene end was trimmed by 3 bases and the J gene end by 1 base; junction bases not matched to a gene: 6. The CDR3 extends over 17 amino acids. Germline CDR1 reads KGHSH; CDR2 reads LQKENI.

The chain combines TRBV19 with TRBJ1-4; D not resolved. Germline V gives CDR1 LNHDA, CDR2 SQIVND (reference sequence). Trimming took off 3 bases at V and 6 bases at J, with 11 bases between the two ends. This CDR3 has 14 amino acids. This CDR3 is CASSMGRADEKLFF. CDR3 DNA sequence: TGTGCCAGTAGTATGGGCAGAGCCGATGAAAAACTGTTTTTT.

This chain uses TRBV11-3 with TRBJ2-1, with 7 nucleotides matching TRBD1. The germline CDR1 and CDR2 sequences are SGHNT and YENEEA. The J segment lost 9 bases and the V segment lost 1 base, leaving 9 bases of the junction unmatched. CDR3 length equals 15 residues. CDR3 DNA sequence: TGTGCCAGCAGCTTAGGGTATACAGGGGCGAGTGAGCAGTTCTTC. It encodes CASSLGYTGASEQFF.

The chain joins TRBV6-5 to TRBJ2-5, with D maybe TRBD2 (7 bases). The V gene's germline CDR1 is MNHEY and CDR2 SVGAGI. CDR3 length: 14 residues. Trimming pared 7 bases from V and 4 bases from J, leaving 16 bases between. The CDR3 region is CASTSPRGAETQYF. In DNA form, the CDR3 reads TGTGCCAGCACCTCCCCCCGGGGGGCAGAGACCCAGTACTTC.

This clone has just a few counts. CDR3 in amino acids: CASSLEGRVQETQYF. The DNA of the CDR3 is TGCGCCAGCAGCTTGGAGGGCAGGGTCCAAGAGACCCAGTACTTC. This rearrangement joins TRBV5-1 to TRBJ2-5; tentatively, D is TRBD1 (5 bases). Germline V gene data show CDR1 as SGHRS and CDR2 as YFSETQ. This CDR3 is built from 15 residues. With 0 bases removed from V and 1 base from J, the gap between germline ends came to 10 bases.

The rearrangement links TRBV5-1 to TRBJ1-2; a possible D gene is TRBD1 (5 bases). Germline V CDR1 and CDR2: SGHRS, YFSETQ. The V end was cut by 0 bases, the J end by 4 bases, with 13 bases between. CDR3 length: 15 residues. In DNA form, the CDR3 reads TGCGCCAGCAGCTTGGAGTCGGGGAGGGGCTATGGCTACACCTTC. This gives the protein CASSLESGRGYGYTF. The whole variable domain, remainder taken from reference TRBV5-1 and TRBJ1-2, is KAGVTQTPRYLIKTRGQQVTLSCSPISGHRSVSWYQQTPGQGLQFLFEYFSETQRNKGNFPGRFSGRQFSNSRSEMNVSTLELGDSALYLCASSLESGRGYGYTFGSGTRLTVV.

This clone was seen more than once but under ten times. The genes are TRBV27 and TRBJ1-5, with D maybe TRBD1 (5 bases). CDR1 MNHEY and CDR2 SMNVEV come from the germline V gene (reference sequence). With 6 bases removed from V and 5 bases from J, the gap between germline ends came to 20 bases. There are 16 residues in the CDR3. In DNA form, the CDR3 reads TGTGCCAGCAGCCCCCGGGACGCAAGAGGCTATCAGCCCCAGCATTTT. Translation: CASSPRDARGYQPQHF.

The V gene is TRBV6-5, the J gene TRBJ1-4; TRBD1 is a possible D gene (6 bases). CDR3 length: 15 residues. V lost 2 bases to trimming and J lost 8 bases, with 15 bases between them. CDR1 and CDR2 (germline): MNHEY, SVGAGI. The CDR3 spells CASSYTPGQVEKLFF. CDR3 in DNA: TGTGCCAGCAGTTACACCCCGGGACAAGTGGAAAAACTGTTTTTT.

The V gene is TRBV6-5, the J gene TRBJ2-3, with 10 positions matching TRBD2. Losses at the gene ends were 10 bases for V and 2 bases for J; bases not matched to a gene: 6. Germline V CDR1 and CDR2: MNHEY, SVGAGI. The CDR3 has 14 amino acids. CDR3 DNA: TGTGCCATCCATAGCGGGGGGAACACAGATACGCAGTATTTT. Encoded protein: CAIHSGGNTDTQYF.

CDR3 nucleotides: TGTGCCACCAGCAGAGTCCGCAGGGGTCACAATGAGCAGTTCTTC. Its protein product is CATSRVRRGHNEQFF. This chain uses TRBV15 with TRBJ2-1; D may be TRBD1 (6 bases). The CDR3 spans 15 residues. The germline CDR1 and CDR2 sequences are LNHNV and YYDKDF (reference sequence). V dropped 1 base and J dropped 5 bases, with 12 bases sitting between them.